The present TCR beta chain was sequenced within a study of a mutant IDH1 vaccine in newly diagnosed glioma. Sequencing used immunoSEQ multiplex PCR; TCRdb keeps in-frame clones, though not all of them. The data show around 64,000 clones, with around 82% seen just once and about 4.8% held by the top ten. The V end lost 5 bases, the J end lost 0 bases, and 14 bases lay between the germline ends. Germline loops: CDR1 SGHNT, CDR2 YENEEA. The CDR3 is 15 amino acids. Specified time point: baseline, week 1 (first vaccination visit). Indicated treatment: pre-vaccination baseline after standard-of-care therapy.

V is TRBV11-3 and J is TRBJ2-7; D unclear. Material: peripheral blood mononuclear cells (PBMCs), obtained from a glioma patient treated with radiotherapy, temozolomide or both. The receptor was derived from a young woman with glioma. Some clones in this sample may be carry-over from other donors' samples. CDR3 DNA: TGTGCCAGCAGCCTCCGGCAGGTTTCCTCCTACGAGCAGTACTTC. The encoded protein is CASSLRQVSSYEQYF.